These 16 T cell receptor beta chains were all obtained from the same sample, sequenced in a study of T cell changes during pregnancy in multiple sclerosis. Some clones are missing from TCRdb's copy, which holds only in-frame ones; the method was immunoSEQ multiplex PCR. The sample lists 70,000 to 95,000 clones, over 85% seen once, with about 1.6% in the top ten. This specimen was peripheral blood, taken after pregnancy. Source of these receptors: a female donor in good health, enrolled as a control in a pregnancy study.

This sequence joins TRBV28 and TRBJ2-3; 9 nucleotides line up with TRBD2. The CDR3 has 16 amino acids. Germline V gene data show CDR1 as MDHEN and CDR2 as SYDVKM. V dropped 8 bases and J dropped 3; count of bases not matched to a gene: 12. The CDR3 loop is CASGSAGGDVTDTQYF. For the CDR3, the DNA is TGTGCCAGCGGCTCCGCGGGAGGGGATGTGACAGATACGCAGTATTTT.

The chain links TRBV5-1 to TRBJ2-1; D is perhaps TRBD1 (6 bases). CDR1 is SGHRS and CDR2 is YFSETQ in the germline V gene. V was shortened by 4 bases and J by 4 bases, with 9 bases between the two germline ends. The CDR3 is made up of 13 amino acids. The CDR3 DNA is TGCGCCAGCAGCGCCAGGGGTTACAATGAGCAGTTCTTC. It specifies CASSARGYNEQFF.

CDR3 coding DNA: TGTGCCAGCAGCAACCGGACTAGCGGGACTCCCTGGTATGAGCAGTTCTTC. It yields the protein CASSNRTSGTPWYEQFF. V gene TRBV21-1 combines with J gene TRBJ2-1; TRBD2 was called by the table and not checked on the DNA. TRBV21-1 has pseudogene status. This CDR3 has 17 residues.

This chain joins TRBV5-1 and TRBJ1-5; tentative D call: TRBD1 (6 bases). Germline values: CDR1 SGHRS, CDR2 YFSETQ. The CDR3 has 19 residues. The V gene lost 0 bases and the J gene lost 0 bases, with 19 bases spanning the gap. CDR3 loop: CASSLEVRDICLSNQPQHF. CDR3 sequence (DNA): TGCGCCAGCAGCTTGGAGGTCAGGGACATTTGCCTTAGCAATCAGCCCCAGCATTTT.

In DNA form, the CDR3 reads TGCGCCAGCAGTGACCCCCCAAGACAGGGGATGGCTGGCACTGAAGCTTTCTTT. Its protein product is CASSDPPRQGMAGTEAFF. The rearrangement uses TRBV10-2 and TRBJ1-1; 8 nucleotides line up with TRBD1. V shed 3 bases, J shed 4 bases, and the junction held 16 bases outside the gene matches. The CDR3 spans 18 residues. Germline lookup yields CDR1 WSHSY and CDR2 SAAADI.

The gene calls are TRBV19 and TRBJ2-1, with 8 nucleotides matching TRBD2. V lost 4 bases and J lost 7; bases outside the gene matches: 12. The CDR3 loop spans 16 amino acids. Germline CDR1 is LNHDA and CDR2 is SQIVND (reference sequence). The CDR3 here is CASSTLGTRGRNEQFF. Here the CDR3 DNA reads TGTGCCAGTAGTACGTTGGGGACTAGGGGACGGAATGAGCAGTTCTTC. Based on the CDR3 plus reference TRBV19 and TRBJ2-1, the full variable domain is DGGITQSPKYLFRKEGQNVTLSCEQNLNHDAMYWYRQDPGQGLRLIYYSQIVNDFQKGDIAEGYSVSREKKESFPLTVTSAQKNPTAFYLCASSTLGTRGRNEQFFGPGTRLTVL.

This chain joins TRBV2 and TRBJ1-1, with D unclear. This CDR3 is built from 15 residues. Trimming removed 7 bases from V and 0 bases from J, with 15 bases in between. Germline assignment: CDR1 SNHLY and CDR2 FYNNEI. CDR3 sequence: CASKRVRTMNTEAFF. The CDR3 DNA reads TGTGCCAGCAAACGGGTCAGGACTATGAACACTGAAGCTTTCTTT. Looking up the rest from reference TRBV2 and TRBJ1-1 gives the full variable domain: EPEVTQTPSHQVTQMGQEVILRCVPISNHLYFYWYRQILGQKVEFLVSFYNNEISEKSEIFDDQFSVERPDGSNFTLKIRSTKLEDSAMYFCASKRVRTMNTEAFFGQGTRLTVV.

The chain recombines TRBV27 with TRBJ2-7, with 10 bases matching TRBD1. Trimming at V came to 0 bases and at J to 5 bases, leaving 4 bases not matched to a gene. CDR1 is MNHEY, CDR2 SMNVEV, per germline (reference sequence). The CDR3 has 15 residues. CDR3 coding DNA: TGTGCCAGCAGTTTATCGGGACAGGGGAGGGACGAGCAGTACTTC. It encodes CASSLSGQGRDEQYF.

The V call is TRBV7-2, the J call TRBJ2-7, with a weak D call TRBD2 (5 bases). The CDR3 is 13 amino acids. Germline V CDR1 and CDR2: SGHTA, FQGNSA. V dropped 5 bases and J dropped 12 bases, with 20 bases sitting between them. The CDR3 here is CASSPRPSSIRYF. The CDR3 nucleotides read TGTGCCAGCAGCCCAAGGCCTAGCTCTATCCGGTACTTC.

The chain recombines TRBV27 with TRBJ2-2; 7 nucleotides agree with TRBD2. Germline V CDR1 and CDR2: MNHEY, SMNVEV (reference sequence). This CDR3 region has 13 residues. The V segment lost 3 bases and the J segment 7 bases; nucleotides outside the gene matches: 2. CDR3 in amino acids: CASSLGLNGELFF. The CDR3 nucleotides read TGTGCCAGCAGTTTGGGACTAAACGGGGAGCTGTTTTTT.

The DNA for the CDR3 is TGTGCCATCATGAGCGGGAGGGCCTATGGAAGGGAGACCCAGTACTTC. It specifies CAIMSGRAYGRETQYF. The J gene is TRBJ2-5, the V gene TRBV10-3, with 10 bases fitting TRBD2. There are 16 residues in the CDR3. Germline V gene sequence: CDR1 ENHRY, CDR2 SYGVKD. V was pared by 7 bases and J by 5 bases, with 13 bases of the junction left unmatched.

The J gene is TRBJ2-7, the V gene TRBV27; TRBD2 agrees at 7 bases. Germline V lookup: CDR1 MNHEY, CDR2 SMNVEV (reference sequence). The CDR3 spans 15 residues. J lost 3 bases, V lost 1 base, and 6 bases had no gene match. The CDR3: CASSLLGGSIYEQYF. As DNA, the CDR3 is TGTGCCAGCAGTTTATTAGGCGGGAGCATCTACGAGCAGTACTTC.

The chain is built from TRBV5-1 and TRBJ2-2, with 10 bases lining up with TRBD2. From germline, CDR1 is SGHRS and CDR2 YFSETQ. V lost 5 bases to trimming and J lost 3 bases; unmatched junction nucleotides: 4. The CDR3 contains 15 residues. The CDR3 here is CASSPSGRDTGELFF. As DNA, the CDR3 is TGCGCCAGCAGTCCCAGCGGGAGGGACACCGGGGAGCTGTTTTTT.

This sequence joins TRBV7-8 and TRBJ2-7; TRBD2 matches 7 bases. Looked up from germline, CDR1 is SGHVS and CDR2 is FQNEAQ. The CDR3 has 13 residues. Trimming removed 4 bases from V and 7 bases from J; junction bases left unmatched: 7. CDR3 residues: CASSSSGTTEQYF. The CDR3 DNA reads TGTGCCAGCAGCTCATCCGGGACTACAGAGCAGTACTTC.

The V and J genes are TRBV4-1 and TRBJ2-3, with TRBD2 matching over 13 bases. Germline-derived CDR1 and CDR2 are MGHRA and YSYEKL. V lost 1 base, J lost 0 bases, and 7 bases stayed unmatched. There are 19 residues in the CDR3. In DNA, the CDR3 is TGCGCCAGCAGCCAAGTACCTACTAGCGGGAGGGCAAGCACAGATACGCAGTATTTT. It translates to CASSQVPTSGRASTDTQYF.

The J gene is TRBJ2-5, the V gene TRBV2, with a possible D match to TRBD2 (6 bases). From germline, CDR1 is SNHLY and CDR2 FYNNEI. This CDR3 region has 15 residues. Trimming cost V 6 bases and J 5 bases, with 19 bases left between them. CDR3 in amino acids: CASRTFSGVGETQYF. As DNA, the CDR3 is TGTGCCAGCAGGACCTTTAGCGGAGTCGGGGAGACCCAGTACTTC.